Sequencing of this T cell receptor beta chain was carried out in a study of T cell changes during pregnancy in multiple sclerosis. The CDR3 extends over 16 amino acids. From germline, CDR1 is MDHEN and CDR2 SYDVKM. V shed 8 bases and J shed 2 bases, with 19 bases lying between them. Libraries were prepared by immunoSEQ multiplex PCR; TCRdb keeps only in-frame clonotypes and omits some of them. The profile covers over 45,000 clones, with about 92% appearing a single time and 0.15% to 0.25% taken by the ten largest. V and J are TRBV28 and TRBJ1-5; D possibly corresponds to TRBD1 (6 bases). This receptor was identified in a female donor with multiple sclerosis, enrolled in a pregnancy study. The starting material was CD4+ T cells from peripheral blood mononuclear cells, obtained in the second trimester of pregnancy. The CDR3 loop is CASGLGGGGRNQPQHF. CDR3 nucleotide sequence: TGTGCCAGCGGCCTGGGGGGGGGCGGGCGCAATCAGCCCCAGCATTTT.